This entry concerns a single T cell receptor (beta chain). Germline CDR1 is SGDLS and CDR2 is YYNGEE. Trimming shortened V by 0 bases and J by 11 bases, and 8 bases separated the two germline ends. The CDR3 runs to 11 residues. The source of the sample is a study of blood T cell repertoires in COVID-19. The wider study: There were acute and convalescent COVID-19 samples, and they came from the United States, Italy and Spain.

As processed by the authors: Researchers report that nucleated cell counts were estimated from reference gene primer amplification. Clones were sequenced by immunoSEQ multiplex PCR, and TCRdb holds only the in-frame ones, with some missing. V and J calls and clone size are copied from that table; D and trimming were computed from the DNA. This sample has 200,000 to 300,000 clones, with 75% to 90% found just once. The rearrangement joins TRBV9 to TRBJ1-2, with D unclear. The receptor comes from a young man with active or convalescent COVID-19. Sequencing input: peripheral blood. CDR3 DNA sequence: TGTGCCAGCAGCGTAGGCGGGAAATACACCTTC. This codes for CASSVGGKYTF. Using reference TRBV9 and TRBJ1-2 for the parts outside the CDR3, the full variable domain is DSGVTQTPKHLITATGQRVTLRCSPRSGDLSVYWYQQSLDQGLQFLIQYYNGEERAKGNILERFSAQQFPDLHSELNLSSLELGDSALYFCASSVGGKYTFGSGTRLTVV.